A single sample gave rise to the 10 T cell receptor beta chains below, sequenced in a study of CD8 T cells in ankylosing spondylitis. Which antigens these TCRs recognize remains unknown. Broader study findings: A TCR beta motif of roughly 8 highly homologous variants appeared characteristic of ankylosing spondylitis blood.

TCRdb re-called the 5' RACE reads with MiXCR, one entry per CDR3 protein. The table records 450,000 to 550,000 distinct CDR3 sequences, approximately 5% of them present only once. Material for sequencing was blood, either unsorted or a sorted T cell fraction (not recorded which). The receptors originated from a male donor with ankylosing spondylitis.

As to this clonotype: A much more abundant neighbour one base away suggests this may be a read error. The V and J genes are TRBV6-1 and TRBJ2-5; 8 bases are shared with TRBD2. This CDR3 is built from 14 residues. CDR1 and CDR2 (germline): MNHNS, SASEGT. DNA of the CDR3: TGTGCCAGCAGCCTAATAGCGGGACAAGAGACCCGGTACTTC. It translates to CASSLIAGQETRYF.

The chain is built from TRBV4-1 and TRBJ2-7, with 10 nucleotides matching TRBD1. With 3 bases clipped from V and 3 bases from J, the junction kept 8 bases outside the gene matches. The CDR3 runs to 16 residues. Germline lookup yields CDR1 MGHRA and CDR2 YSYEKL. The CDR3 DNA reads TGCGCCAGCAGCCACGGCTCCGGGACAGGGGTCTACGAGCAGTACTTC. It is translated as CASSHGSGTGVYEQYF.

In this sample, this clonotype turned up many times. The rearrangement links TRBV6-1 to TRBJ1-1, with D perhaps TRBD1 (6 bases). The V gene lost 10 bases and the J gene lost 3 bases, with 21 bases spanning the gap. CDR1 is MNHNS and CDR2 is SASEGT in the germline V gene. This CDR3 comprises 15 residues. CDR3 coding DNA: TGTGCCACTTCGATGTTAGGGGGGCGCGACACTGAAGCTTTCTTT. This codes for CATSMLGGRDTEAFF.

This clonotype was counted only a few times. The genes are TRBV5-1 and TRBJ1-1; 10 nucleotides match TRBD1. The CDR3 length is 15 residues. V was clipped by 4 bases and J by 2 bases; unmatched bases: 5. Germline-derived CDR1 and CDR2 are SGHRS and YFSETQ. The CDR3 DNA follows: TGCGCCAGCAGCCCCCTGACAGGGGGCAACACTGAAGCTTTCTTT. Translated: CASSPLTGGNTEAFF.

This clonotype was detected ten times or more. The chain employs TRBV10-3 and TRBJ2-4; maybe TRBD2 (5 bases). Germline assignment: CDR1 ENHRY and CDR2 SYGVKD. The CDR3 length is 16 residues. V was pared by 0 bases and J by 1 base, with 10 bases between. As DNA, the CDR3 is TGTGCCATCAGTGAGTCGAGGGCCAGGGCCAAAAACATTCAGTACTTC. This encodes CAISESRARAKNIQYF.

Ten or more counts support this clonotype. The V call is TRBV20-1, the J call TRBJ2-7; D is perhaps TRBD2 (6 bases). The CDR3 runs to 16 residues. Germline CDR1 reads DFQATT; CDR2 reads SNEGSKA (reference sequence). V shed 0 bases and J shed 3 bases, with 18 bases lying between them. DNA of the CDR3: TGCAGTGCTAGAGATCGGGCACTAGCACTGGTCTACGAGCAGTACTTC. Protein product: CSARDRALALVYEQYF.

This clonotype showed up many times. The rearrangement links TRBV6-2 or TRBV6-3 to TRBJ2-1; no clear D gene. Germline V gives CDR1 MNHEY, CDR2 SVGEGT. The CDR3 is 13 residues long. V was clipped by 6 bases and J by 4 bases, with 10 bases between them. The CDR3 DNA reads as TGTGCCAGCAGCCACAAGCATTACAATGAGCAGTTCTTC. Translation gives CASSHKHYNEQFF.

This clonotype was seen many times. This chain joins TRBV7-9 and TRBJ1-2; maybe TRBD1 (5 bases). The CDR3 is made up of 14 amino acids. The V and J ends lost 6 bases and 4 bases respectively, with 15 bases between them. The germline V gene encodes CDR1 SEHNR and CDR2 FQNEAQ (reference sequence). The CDR3 reads CASRTGEAGYGYTF. The CDR3 nucleotides read TGTGCCAGCAGAACAGGAGAGGCAGGCTATGGCTACACCTTC.

The rearrangement uses TRBV20-1 and TRBJ2-1; TRBD2 matches 9 bases. This CDR3 comprises 15 residues. The germline V gene has CDR1 DFQATT and CDR2 SNEGSKA (reference sequence). J lost 0 bases, V lost 6 bases, and 6 bases had no gene match. The CDR3 protein is CSAGGTSSSYNEQFF. CDR3 DNA sequence: TGCAGTGCCGGTGGGACTAGCAGCTCCTACAATGAGCAGTTCTTC.

This clonotype was observed at least ten times. The gene calls are TRBV7-2 and TRBJ2-7; D might be TRBD2 (5 bases). This CDR3 has 14 amino acids. The V end lost 5 bases, the J end lost 2 bases, and 13 bases lay between the germline ends. The germline V gene encodes CDR1 SGHTA and CDR2 FQGNSA. As DNA, the CDR3 is TGTGCCAGCAGCCCGGACTCCCACACCTACGAGCAGTACTTC. This gives the protein CASSPDSHTYEQYF.